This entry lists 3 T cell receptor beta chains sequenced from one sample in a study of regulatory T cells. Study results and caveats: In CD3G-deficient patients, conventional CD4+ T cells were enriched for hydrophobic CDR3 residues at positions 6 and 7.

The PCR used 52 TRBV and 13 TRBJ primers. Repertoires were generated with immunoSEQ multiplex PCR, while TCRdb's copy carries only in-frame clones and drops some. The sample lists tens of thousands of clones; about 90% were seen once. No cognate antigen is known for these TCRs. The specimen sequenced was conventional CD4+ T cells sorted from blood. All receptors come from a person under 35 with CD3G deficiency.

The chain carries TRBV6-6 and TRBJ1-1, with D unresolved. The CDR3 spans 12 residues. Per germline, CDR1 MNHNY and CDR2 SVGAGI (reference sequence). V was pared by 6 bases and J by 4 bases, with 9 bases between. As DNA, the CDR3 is TGTGCCAGCAGGCGGGATGGCACTGAAGCTTTCTTT. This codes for CASRRDGTEAFF.

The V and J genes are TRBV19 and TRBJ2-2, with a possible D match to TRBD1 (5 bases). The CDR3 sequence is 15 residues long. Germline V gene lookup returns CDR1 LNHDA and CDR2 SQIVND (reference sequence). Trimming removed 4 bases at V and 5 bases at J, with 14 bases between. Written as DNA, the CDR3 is TGTGCCAGTAGTAGGGTCGAGACAGTTACCGGGGAGCTGTTTTTT. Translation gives CASSRVETVTGELFF.

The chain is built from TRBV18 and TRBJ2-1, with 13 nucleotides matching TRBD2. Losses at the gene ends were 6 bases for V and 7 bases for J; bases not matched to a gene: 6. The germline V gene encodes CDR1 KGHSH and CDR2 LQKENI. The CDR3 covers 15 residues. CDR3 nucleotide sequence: TGTGCCAGCTCCCAAGGACTAGCGGGGGTTAATGAGCAGTTCTTC. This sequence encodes CASSQGLAGVNEQFF. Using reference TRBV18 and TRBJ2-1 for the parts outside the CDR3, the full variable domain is NAGVMQNPRHLVRRRGQEARLRCSPMKGHSHVYWYRQLPEEGLKFMVYLQKENIIDESGMPKERFSAEFPKEGPSILRIQQVVRGDSAAYFCASSQGLAGVNEQFFGPGTRLTVL.